This T cell receptor beta chain was identified during a study of T cell responses to AZD1222 COVID-19 vaccine. About the research overall: Pooling covered second doses at about 4 or about 12 weeks.

Findings and limits, study-wide: Only six or seven AZD1222 recipients tested seropositive at baseline. Following two doses of AZD1222, Spike-specific TCR breadth and depth rose.

The protocol was immunoSEQ multiplex PCR, while the TCRdb copy is restricted to in-frame clones and leaves out a portion. This table holds about 170,000 clones, around nine tenths found once. Notes on this clone: Its antigen is as yet unknown.

The specimen was peripheral blood, collected on day 0 of AZD1222 vaccination. The receptor comes from an adult in good health.

CDR3: CASSQDRVGEKLFF. The CDR3, as DNA: TGCGCCAGCAGCCAAGACAGGGTGGGCGAAAAACTGTTTTTT. This chain uses TRBV4-3 with TRBJ1-4; D is possibly TRBD1 (5 bases). The germline V gene has CDR1 LGHNA and CDR2 YSLEER. The CDR3 is made up of 14 amino acids. Trimming stripped 0 bases from V and 8 bases from J, with 10 bases between.